Below are 6 T cell receptor beta chains sequenced from a single sample in a study of blood T cell repertoires in COVID-19. Sequencing used immunoSEQ multiplex PCR; TCRdb keeps in-frame clones, though not all of them. The sample carries under 60,000 clones, roughly 83% recorded once. The specimen was peripheral blood. These receptors originate from a human donor in a cohort sampled during active COVID-19.

The chain uses TRBV3-1 (or the pseudogene TRBV3-2) and TRBJ1-1; 10 bases line up with TRBD1. From germline, CDR1 is LGHDT and CDR2 YNNKEL (reference sequence). The ends lost 1 base at V and 3 bases at J; junction bases unmatched: 5. This CDR3 comprises 16 residues. CDR3 nucleotides: TGTGCCAGCAGCCAAGCCCAGGGACAGGGGTACACTGAAGCTTTCTTT. This encodes CASSQAQGQGYTEAFF.

The CDR3 sequence is CASSLAVGRSYNEQFF. The CDR3 bases are TGTGCCAGCAGTCTCGCGGTGGGGCGCTCCTACAATGAGCAGTTCTTC. The J gene is TRBJ2-1, the V gene TRBV28, with a possible D match to TRBD1 (5 bases). V was pared by 5 bases and J by 0 bases, with 14 bases between. Germline loops: CDR1 MDHEN, CDR2 SYDVKM. The CDR3 spans 16 residues. The variable domain in full, with the rest retrieved from reference TRBV28 and TRBJ2-1, is DVKVTQSSRYLVKRTGEKVFLECVQDMDHENMFWYRQDPGLGLRLIYFSYDVKMKEKGDIPEGYSVSREKKERFSLILESASTNQTSMYLCASSLAVGRSYNEQFFGPGTRLTVL.

The rearrangement uses TRBV27 and TRBJ1-6; possible D gene TRBD1, 6 bases. V was shortened by 5 bases and J by 5 bases, with 10 bases between the two germline ends. The CDR3 totals 14 residues. Germline CDR1 and CDR2: MNHEY and SMNVEV (reference sequence). The CDR3 region has the DNA TGTGCCAGCAGTAGGGACACCGATAATTCACCCCTCCACTTT. It encodes CASSRDTDNSPLHF.

The chain links TRBV7-3 to TRBJ2-3; TRBD2 matches at 8 bases. The J segment lost 2 bases and the V segment lost 5 bases, leaving 15 bases of the junction unmatched. Germline loops: CDR1 SGHTA, CDR2 FQGTGA. The CDR3 totals 18 residues. DNA for the CDR3: TGTGCCAGCAGCCCCTCTGCCCTGGCGGGGGGCAACACAGATACGCAGTATTTT. Translating it yields CASSPSALAGGNTDTQYF.

V is TRBV3-1 (or the pseudogene TRBV3-2) and J is TRBJ2-3, with 7 positions matching TRBD1. CDR3 length: 15 amino acids. V shed 4 bases, J shed 1 base, and the junction held 5 bases outside the gene matches. Germline-derived CDR1 and CDR2 are LGHDT and YNNKEL (reference sequence). As DNA, the CDR3 is TGTGCCAGCAGCCGACAGGGCTATGGCACAGATACGCAGTATTTT. This sequence encodes CASSRQGYGTDTQYF.

This clone appeared once. The chain combines TRBV27 with TRBJ2-6, with D tentatively TRBD1 (6 bases). The germline V gene encodes CDR1 MNHEY and CDR2 SMNVEV (reference sequence). This CDR3 spans 15 amino acids. Trimming pared 8 bases from V and 0 bases from J, leaving 11 bases between. The CDR3 region has the DNA TGTGCCAGCGGGGGCAGCTACTCTGGGGCCAACGTCCTGACTTTC. Translation: CASGGSYSGANVLTF.